Reported below is one T cell receptor beta chain. Authors' data handling: Scientists estimated how many nucleated cells there were by amplifying reference gene primers. Sequencing used immunoSEQ multiplex PCR; TCRdb keeps in-frame clones, though not all of them. V, J and clone size are taken as reported in that table, and D and trimming were inferred from the DNA itself. The sample includes 150,000 or so clones, 80% to 90% of them seen just once. This specimen comes from a study of blood T cell repertoires in COVID-19. Per germline, CDR1 KGHSH and CDR2 LQKENI. The CDR3 spans 14 residues. The junction had 5 bases not matched to a gene; V was cut back by 1 base and J by 8 bases.

The chain is built from TRBV18 and TRBJ2-4; 7 nucleotides agree with TRBD1. Sequences were obtained from peripheral blood. The TCR comes from a man between 18 and 35 years old with COVID-19, enrolled during active disease. This chain's CDR3 is CASSPLGGSDIQYF. CDR3 DNA sequence: TGTGCCAGCTCACCACTAGGGGGCTCTGACATTCAGTACTTC.